Detailed here is one T cell receptor beta chain. The data stem from a study of cytomegalovirus exposure and HLA in healthy donors. Trimming at V came to 10 bases and at J to 4 bases, leaving 13 bases not matched to a gene. The CDR3 contains 15 residues. Germline values: CDR1 MDHEN, CDR2 SYDVKM. Primers: 60 Vbeta forward and 13 Jbeta reverse. Method: immunoSEQ multiplex PCR; TCRdb's copy keeps in-frame clones and lacks some. The sample has tens of thousands of clones; the top ten hold approximately 3.9%. The chain combines TRBV28 with TRBJ2-1, with 7 nucleotides matching TRBD2. The source of this sequence is a female donor in good health and CMV-seropositive. Sequencing was done on a sample of PBMCs. CDR3 sequence: CATTIPSGMYNEQFF. In DNA, the CDR3 is TGTGCCACCACAATCCCAAGCGGGATGTACAATGAGCAGTTCTTC.